This entry lists 16 T cell receptor beta chains sequenced from one sample in a study of blood T cell repertoires in COVID-19. Data came from immunoSEQ multiplex PCR; TCRdb stores just in-frame clones and leaves some out. The data contain roughly 95,000 clones, about 80% of them singletons. The sequenced material came from peripheral blood. All receptors come from a man aged 55 to 70 with acute or convalescent COVID-19.

Comments on this clone: A junction end diverges from the germline sequence, so it may reflect a read error. This chain connects TRBV24-1 to TRBJ2-1; 10 bases map to TRBD2. The CDR3 runs to 19 residues. Germline-derived CDR1 and CDR2 are KGHDR and SFDVKD. CDR3 region: CATSDLTSGRAASYNEQFF. CDR3 nucleotide sequence: TGTGCCACCAGCGATTTGACAAGCGGGAGGGCCGCATCCTACAATGAGCAGTTCTTC.

The chain links TRBV7-9 to TRBJ1-2, with D perhaps TRBD1 (5 bases). The V gene lost 1 base and the J gene lost 0 bases, with 15 bases spanning the gap. This CDR3 has 17 amino acids. CDR1 is SEHNR and CDR2 is FQNEAQ in the germline V gene (reference sequence). The CDR3 is CASSLDAGRLSNYGYTF. CDR3 nucleotides: TGTGCCAGCAGCTTAGACGCAGGGCGTCTCTCTAACTATGGCTACACCTTC. Using reference TRBV7-9 and TRBJ1-2 for the parts outside the CDR3, the full variable domain is DTGVSQNPRHKITKRGQNVTFRCDPISEHNRLYWYRQTLGQGPEFLTYFQNEAQLEKSRLLSDRFSAERPKGSFSTLEIQRTEQGDSAMYLCASSLDAGRLSNYGYTFGSGTRLTVV.

This chain joins TRBV6-5 and TRBJ2-7; 9 bases fit TRBD2. Germline V lookup: CDR1 MNHEY, CDR2 SVGAGI. This CDR3 comprises 14 residues. After removal of 8 bases from V and 0 bases from J, the junction contained 5 bases not matched to a gene. The DNA of the CDR3 is TGTGCCAGCGAGAGCGGGAGGAGCTCCTACGAGCAGTACGTC. It specifies CASESGRSSYEQYV.

The rearrangement links TRBV7-9 to TRBJ1-2; a weak D match, TRBD1 (6 bases). The CDR3 loop spans 15 amino acids. Germline-derived CDR1 and CDR2 are SEHNR and FQNEAQ (reference sequence). Between the trimmed V and J ends, which lost 0 bases and 4 bases, there was a span of 12 bases. This CDR3 reads CASSLAPGEGYGYTF. The CDR3 bases are TGTGCCAGCAGCTTAGCCCCAGGGGAGGGCTATGGCTACACCTTC.

This clone was counted ten times or more. This chain joins TRBV24-1 and TRBJ1-2, with 9 bases that match TRBD1. This CDR3 has 14 residues. The V gene's germline CDR1 is KGHDR and CDR2 SFDVKD. V was pared by 4 bases and J by 6 bases, with 5 bases of the junction left unmatched. The CDR3 spells CATSDQGQGDGYTF. CDR3 bases: TGTGCCACCAGTGACCAGGGACAGGGAGATGGCTACACCTTC.

In this sample, this clone turned up many times. This CDR3 reads CASSLETGRDGYTF. As DNA, the CDR3 is TGTGCCAGCAGCTTAGAGACAGGGCGAGATGGCTACACCTTC. The chain has TRBV11-2 and TRBJ1-2, with 7 positions matching TRBD1. The CDR3 is 14 residues long. Germline V gene lookup returns CDR1 SGHAT and CDR2 FQNNGV. The junction had 4 bases not matched to a gene; V was cut back by 0 bases and J by 6 bases.

V gene TRBV6-6 combines with J gene TRBJ2-5; D is possibly TRBD2 (7 bases). The V end lost 7 bases, the J end lost 4 bases, and 13 bases lay between the germline ends. From germline, CDR1 is MNHNY and CDR2 SVGAGI (reference sequence). The CDR3 spans 13 residues. The CDR3 here is CASTKGGGETQYF. The CDR3 DNA sequence: TGTGCCAGCACCAAGGGGGGGGGAGAGACCCAGTACTTC.

V is TRBV9 and J is TRBJ2-7; 8 nucleotides align to TRBD1. Losses at the gene ends were 0 bases for V and 6 bases for J; bases not matched to a gene: 8. This CDR3 has 15 residues. From germline, CDR1 is SGDLS and CDR2 YYNGEE. The chain's CDR3 is CASSVGGTGKAEQYF. In DNA, the CDR3 is TGTGCCAGCAGCGTAGGGGGGACAGGAAAGGCCGAGCAGTACTTC. Using reference TRBV9 and TRBJ2-7 for the parts outside the CDR3, the full variable domain is DSGVTQTPKHLITATGQRVTLRCSPRSGDLSVYWYQQSLDQGLQFLIQYYNGEERAKGNILERFSAQQFPDLHSELNLSSLELGDSALYFCASSVGGTGKAEQYFGPGTRLTVT.

The V gene is TRBV3-1 (or the pseudogene TRBV3-2), the J gene TRBJ1-4, with D maybe TRBD1 (5 bases). Germline V gene data show CDR1 as LGHDT and CDR2 as YNNKEL (reference sequence). There are 16 residues in the CDR3. With 1 base removed from V and 3 bases from J, the gap between germline ends came to 12 bases. The CDR3 here is CASSQVGGWANEKLFF. CDR3 DNA sequence: TGTGCCAGCAGCCAAGTCGGGGGATGGGCTAATGAAAAACTGTTTTTT.

V gene TRBV18 combines with J gene TRBJ1-5, with a weak D call TRBD1 (5 bases). V was clipped by 4 bases and J by 2 bases, with 12 bases between them. Per germline, CDR1 KGHSH and CDR2 LQKENI. The length of the CDR3 is 15 residues. The CDR3 sequence: CASSRLTGGNQPQHF. The CDR3 DNA follows: TGTGCCAGCTCACGTCTCACAGGAGGCAATCAGCCCCAGCATTTT.

The chain recombines TRBV4-1 with TRBJ2-7, with TRBD1 as a possible D gene (6 bases). Germline loops: CDR1 MGHRA, CDR2 YSYEKL. This CDR3 has 16 residues. Trimming removed 4 bases at V and 3 bases at J, with 19 bases between. The CDR3 DNA sequence: TGCGCCAGCAGCCCTAGAGAGGCAGGGGATAGCTACGAGCAGTACTTC. The encoded protein is CASSPREAGDSYEQYF.

CDR3 nucleotide sequence: TGTGCCAGCAGTTTAGGGACTAGCGGCTACGAGCAGTACGTC. Translated: CASSLGTSGYEQYV. This chain connects TRBV27 to TRBJ2-7; 11 bases match TRBD2. Germline assignment: CDR1 MNHEY and CDR2 SMNVEV (reference sequence). The V and J ends lost 2 bases and 3 bases, in that order; junction bases with no gene match: 0. The length of the CDR3 is 14 residues.

This rearrangement joins TRBV7-8 to TRBJ2-7; D is perhaps TRBD2 (5 bases). CDR3 length: 15 amino acids. CDR1 is SGHVS, CDR2 FQNEAQ, per germline. V dropped 1 base and J dropped 3 bases, with 13 bases sitting between them. The CDR3 here is CASSLVDGGNYEQYF. CDR3 coding DNA: TGTGCCAGCAGCTTAGTGGACGGAGGAAACTACGAGCAGTACTTC.

The J gene is TRBJ1-2, the V gene TRBV2; 8 nucleotides match TRBD1. J gave up 9 bases and V 4 bases, and 7 bases lay outside the gene matches. The CDR3 contains 13 residues. Germline lookup yields CDR1 SNHLY and CDR2 FYNNEI. CDR3 protein: CASSGQGKSSYTF. The CDR3, as DNA: TGTGCCAGCAGTGGACAGGGGAAGTCGAGCTACACCTTC.

The chain combines TRBV5-1 with TRBJ2-6; D unresolved. Looked up from germline, CDR1 is SGHRS and CDR2 is YFSETQ. This CDR3 spans 16 amino acids. With 3 bases removed from V and 1 base from J, the gap between germline ends came to 11 bases. In nucleotides, the CDR3 is TGCGCCAGCAGCTCGCCACAGTATTCTGGGGCCAACGTCCTGACTTTC. This encodes CASSSPQYSGANVLTF.

The chain carries TRBV5-1 and TRBJ1-2; no reliable D call. Germline-derived CDR1 and CDR2 are SGHRS and YFSETQ. The CDR3 has 15 amino acids. Between the trimmed V and J ends, which lost 4 bases and 1 base, there was a span of 14 bases. CDR3 sequence reads: CASSQGGRDNYGYTF. Here the CDR3 DNA reads TGCGCCAGCAGCCAAGGAGGGAGAGATAACTATGGCTACACCTTC.